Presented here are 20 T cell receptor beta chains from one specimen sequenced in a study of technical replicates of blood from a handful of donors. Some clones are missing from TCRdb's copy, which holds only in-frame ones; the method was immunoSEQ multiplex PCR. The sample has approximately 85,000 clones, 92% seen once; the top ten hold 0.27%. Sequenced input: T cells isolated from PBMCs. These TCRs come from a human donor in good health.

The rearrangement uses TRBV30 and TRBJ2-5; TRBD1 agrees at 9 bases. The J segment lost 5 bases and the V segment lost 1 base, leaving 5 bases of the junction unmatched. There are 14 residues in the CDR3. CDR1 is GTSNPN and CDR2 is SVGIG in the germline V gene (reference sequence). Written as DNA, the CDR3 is TGTGCCTGGAGTGGGGACAGGGTCGGGGAGACCCAGTACTTC. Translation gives CAWSGDRVGETQYF.

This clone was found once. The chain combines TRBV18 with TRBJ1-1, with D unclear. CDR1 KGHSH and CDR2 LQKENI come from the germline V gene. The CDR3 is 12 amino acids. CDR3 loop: CVSGGARTEAFF. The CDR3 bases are TGTGTGTCGGGAGGAGCAAGAACTGAAGCTTTCTTT.

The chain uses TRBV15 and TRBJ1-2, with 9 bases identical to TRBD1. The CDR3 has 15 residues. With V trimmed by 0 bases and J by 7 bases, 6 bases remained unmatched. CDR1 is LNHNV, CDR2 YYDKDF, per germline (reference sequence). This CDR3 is CATSRDAGTGFGYTF. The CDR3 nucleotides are TGTGCCACCAGCAGAGATGCCGGGACAGGGTTTGGCTACACCTTC.

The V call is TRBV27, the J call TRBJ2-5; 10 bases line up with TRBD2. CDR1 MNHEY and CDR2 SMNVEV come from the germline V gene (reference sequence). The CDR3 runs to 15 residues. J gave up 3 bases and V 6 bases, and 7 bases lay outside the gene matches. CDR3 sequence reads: CASRLGLAFEETQYF. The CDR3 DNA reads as TGTGCCAGCAGGCTGGGACTAGCGTTTGAAGAGACCCAGTACTTC.

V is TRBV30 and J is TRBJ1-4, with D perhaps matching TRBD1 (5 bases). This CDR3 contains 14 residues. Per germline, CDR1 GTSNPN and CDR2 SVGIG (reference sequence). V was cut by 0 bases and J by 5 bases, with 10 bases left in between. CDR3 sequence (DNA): TGTGCCTGGAGTGTGGGCAGGGCAAATGAAAAACTGTTTTTT. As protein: CAWSVGRANEKLFF.

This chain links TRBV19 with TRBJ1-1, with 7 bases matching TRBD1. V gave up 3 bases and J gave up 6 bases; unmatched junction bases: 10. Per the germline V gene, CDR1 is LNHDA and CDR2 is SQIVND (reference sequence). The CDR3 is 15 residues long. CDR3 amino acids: CASSIEQGINAEAFF. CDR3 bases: TGTGCCAGTAGTATCGAACAGGGGATTAACGCTGAAGCTTTCTTT. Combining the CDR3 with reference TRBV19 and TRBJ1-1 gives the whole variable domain DGGITQSPKYLFRKEGQNVTLSCEQNLNHDAMYWYRQDPGQGLRLIYYSQIVNDFQKGDIAEGYSVSREKKESFPLTVTSAQKNPTAFYLCASSIEQGINAEAFFGQGTRLTVV.

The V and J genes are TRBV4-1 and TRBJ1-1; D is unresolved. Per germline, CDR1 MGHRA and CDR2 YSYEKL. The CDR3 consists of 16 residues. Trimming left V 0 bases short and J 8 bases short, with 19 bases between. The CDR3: CASSQDQSELHPEAFF. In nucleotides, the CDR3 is TGCGCCAGCAGCCAAGATCAGTCGGAGCTCCACCCCGAAGCTTTCTTT.

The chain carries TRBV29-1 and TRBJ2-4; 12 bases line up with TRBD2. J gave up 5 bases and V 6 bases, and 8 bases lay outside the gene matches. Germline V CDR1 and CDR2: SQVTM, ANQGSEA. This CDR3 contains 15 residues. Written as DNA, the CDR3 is TGCAGCGTCTCCGGACTAGCGGGACCAGAAAACATTCAGTACTTC. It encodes CSVSGLAGPENIQYF.

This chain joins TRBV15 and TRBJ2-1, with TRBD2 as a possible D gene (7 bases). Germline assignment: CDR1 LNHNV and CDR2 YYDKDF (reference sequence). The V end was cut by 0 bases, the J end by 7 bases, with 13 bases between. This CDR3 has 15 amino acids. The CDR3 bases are TGTGCCACCAGCAGAGAGAGAGGGGGGGGGAATGAGCAGTTCTTC. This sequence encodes CATSRERGGGNEQFF.

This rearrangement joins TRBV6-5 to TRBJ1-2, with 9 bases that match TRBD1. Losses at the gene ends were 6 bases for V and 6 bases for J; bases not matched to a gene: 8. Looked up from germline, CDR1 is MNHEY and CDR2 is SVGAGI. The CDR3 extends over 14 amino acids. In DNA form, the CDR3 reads TGTGCCAGCAGAAGCGGACAGGGGACCCATGGCTACACCTTC. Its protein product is CASRSGQGTHGYTF.

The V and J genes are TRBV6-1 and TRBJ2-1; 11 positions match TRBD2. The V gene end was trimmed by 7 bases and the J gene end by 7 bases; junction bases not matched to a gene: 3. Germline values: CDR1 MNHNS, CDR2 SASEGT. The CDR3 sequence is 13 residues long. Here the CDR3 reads CASIAGGFNEQFF. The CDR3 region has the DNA TGTGCCAGCATAGCGGGGGGGTTTAATGAGCAGTTCTTC.

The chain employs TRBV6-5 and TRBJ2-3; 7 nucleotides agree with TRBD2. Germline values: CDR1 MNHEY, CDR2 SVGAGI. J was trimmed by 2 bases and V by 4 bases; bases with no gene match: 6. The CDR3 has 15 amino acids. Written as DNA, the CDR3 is TGTGCCAGCAGTTGGAGCGGGGACTACACAGATACGCAGTATTTT. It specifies CASSWSGDYTDTQYF.

The CDR3 DNA reads as TGTGCCAGCTCACCGGAGGGACGGGTTTACGAGCAGTACTTC. Translated: CASSPEGRVYEQYF. This rearrangement joins TRBV18 to TRBJ2-7; possibly TRBD2 for D (6 bases). CDR3 length: 14 residues. Trimming removed 3 bases from V and 4 bases from J, with 13 bases in between. CDR1 is KGHSH, CDR2 LQKENI, per germline.

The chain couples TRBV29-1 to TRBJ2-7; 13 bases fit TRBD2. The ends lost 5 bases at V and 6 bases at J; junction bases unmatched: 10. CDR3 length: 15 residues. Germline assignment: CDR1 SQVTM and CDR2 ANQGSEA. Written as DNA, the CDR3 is TGCAGCGTTCCTATACTAGCGGGAGGGCCGGGCGAGCAGTACTTC. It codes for CSVPILAGGPGEQYF.

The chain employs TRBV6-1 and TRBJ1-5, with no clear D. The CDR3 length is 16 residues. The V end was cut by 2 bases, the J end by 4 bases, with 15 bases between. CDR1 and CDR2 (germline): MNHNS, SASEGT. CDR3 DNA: TGTGCCAGCAGTGAATACTGGAGTGAAGTAAATCAGCCCCAGCATTTT. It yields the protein CASSEYWSEVNQPQHF.

DNA for the CDR3: TGTGCCAGCACCGCGGACAGGGGAAGACAAGAGACCCAGTACTTC. This translates into CASTADRGRQETQYF. The rearrangement joins TRBV28 to TRBJ2-5; 9 nucleotides match TRBD1. V dropped 7 bases and J dropped 2; count of bases not matched to a gene: 8. The CDR3 is made up of 15 amino acids. CDR1 is MDHEN and CDR2 is SYDVKM in the germline V gene.

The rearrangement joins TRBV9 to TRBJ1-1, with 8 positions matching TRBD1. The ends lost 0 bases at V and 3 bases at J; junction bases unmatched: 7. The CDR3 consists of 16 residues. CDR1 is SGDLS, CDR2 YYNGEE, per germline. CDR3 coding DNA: TGTGCCAGCAGCGTAGACGCAGGGGGCAGGGACACTGAAGCTTTCTTT. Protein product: CASSVDAGGRDTEAFF. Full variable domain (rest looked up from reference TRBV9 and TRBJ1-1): DSGVTQTPKHLITATGQRVTLRCSPRSGDLSVYWYQQSLDQGLQFLIQYYNGEERAKGNILERFSAQQFPDLHSELNLSSLELGDSALYFCASSVDAGGRDTEAFFGQGTRLTVV.

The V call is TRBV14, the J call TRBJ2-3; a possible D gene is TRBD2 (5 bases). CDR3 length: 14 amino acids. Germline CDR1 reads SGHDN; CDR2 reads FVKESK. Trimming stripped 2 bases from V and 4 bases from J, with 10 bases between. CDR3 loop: CASSQYRGPDTQYF. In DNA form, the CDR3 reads TGTGCCAGCAGCCAATACCGAGGGCCAGATACGCAGTATTTT.

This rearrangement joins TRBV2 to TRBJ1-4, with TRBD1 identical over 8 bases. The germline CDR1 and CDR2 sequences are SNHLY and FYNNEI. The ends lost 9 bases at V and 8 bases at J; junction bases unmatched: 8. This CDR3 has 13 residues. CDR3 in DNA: TGTGCCAGTGGAAGGACAGGGCGGGAAAAACTGTTTTTT. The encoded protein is CASGRTGREKLFF.

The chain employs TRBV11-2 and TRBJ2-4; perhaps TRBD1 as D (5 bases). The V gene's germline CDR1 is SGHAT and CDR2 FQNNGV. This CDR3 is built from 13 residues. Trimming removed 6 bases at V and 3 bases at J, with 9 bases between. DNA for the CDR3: TGTGCCAGCAGGGACAAAGGCAAAAACATTCAGTACTTC. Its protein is CASRDKGKNIQYF. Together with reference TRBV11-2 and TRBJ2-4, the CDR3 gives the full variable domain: EAGVAQSPRYKIIEKRQSVAFWCNPISGHATLYWYQQILGQGPKLLIQFQNNGVVDDSQLPKDRFSAERLKGVDSTLKIQPAKLEDSAVYLCASRDKGKNIQYFGAGTRLSVL.